One sample yielded the 25 T cell receptor beta chains listed below, sequenced in a study of identical twins. TCRdb re-called the 5' RACE reads through MiXCR, storing one row per CDR3 protein. The sample yields about 220,000 distinct CDR3 sequences, roughly 7.5% seen once. The data were also submitted as part of a second study, on yellow fever vaccine responses in identical twins.

The sample was CD8+ T cells sorted from blood. All receptors come from a woman aged 18-30 years in good health.

This clonotype showed up many times. V usage is TRBV5-1 and J usage is TRBJ2-7, with D uncertain. The length of the CDR3 is 13 residues. V was shortened by 2 bases and J by 0 bases, with 6 bases between the two germline ends. Germline V lookup: CDR1 SGHRS, CDR2 YFSETQ. The CDR3 DNA sequence: TGCGCCAGCAGCTTTTCGGACTCCTACGAGCAGTACTTC. Protein sequence: CASSFSDSYEQYF.

This clonotype appeared many times. The chain combines TRBV9 with TRBJ2-4; D assignment may be TRBD1 or TRBD2 (5 bases each). The CDR3 length is 15 residues. Germline CDR1 reads SGDLS; CDR2 reads YYNGEE. Trimming took 3 bases from V and 6 from J, leaving 16 bases between them. The CDR3 nucleotides are TGTGCCAGCAGCGGGGGACGAGGGGCGGCAAACATTCAGTACTTC. Translation: CASSGGRGAANIQYF.

The table lists this clonotype with a few counts. CDR3 bases: TGTGCCAGCAGCTTGTTCGAAGGAGATATTTACAATGAGCAGTTCTTC. Protein product: CASSLFEGDIYNEQFF. The rearrangement links TRBV5-6 to TRBJ2-1; D gene ambiguous. CDR1 and CDR2 from the germline V gene are SGHDT and YYEEEE. V was shortened by 1 base and J by 4 bases, with 15 bases between the two germline ends. This CDR3 comprises 16 residues.

This clonotype was seen at least ten times. V gene TRBV6-2 or TRBV6-3 combines with J gene TRBJ1-1; 10 nucleotides match TRBD1. This CDR3 comprises 15 residues. V lost 4 bases, J lost 4 bases, and 6 bases stayed unmatched. Germline V gives CDR1 MNHEY, CDR2 SVGEGT. CDR3 sequence (DNA): TGTGCCAGCAGTTTCTACCGGGACAGGGGCACTGAAGCTTTCTTT. Its translation is CASSFYRDRGTEAFF.

At least ten counts were recorded for this clonotype. This chain links TRBV27 with TRBJ2-2; tentative D call: TRBD1 (6 bases). CDR1 is MNHEY, CDR2 SMNVEV, per germline (reference sequence). The CDR3 is 15 amino acids. V gave up 3 bases and J gave up 5 bases, with 13 bases separating them. The CDR3: CASSFRGRATGELFF. CDR3 bases: TGTGCCAGCAGTTTCAGGGGTCGGGCTACCGGGGAGCTGTTTTTT.

The rearrangement uses TRBV12-3 or TRBV12-4 and TRBJ2-1, with TRBD2 matching 9 bases. The CDR3 runs to 16 residues. Trimming removed 2 bases from V and 4 bases from J; junction bases left unmatched: 6. CDR3: CASSLNLAGTYNEQFF. CDR3 nucleotide sequence: TGTGCCAGCAGTTTAAACCTAGCGGGAACATACAATGAGCAGTTCTTC.

This chain connects TRBV4-2 to TRBJ2-2, with TRBD2 identical over 14 bases. CDR1 is LGHNA and CDR2 is YNFKEQ in the germline V gene. Germline trimming cut 0 bases from V and 5 bases from J; bases unmatched to any gene: 5. The CDR3 runs to 18 residues. CDR3 DNA: TGTGCCAGCAGCCAAGACCCGACTAGCGGGAGGGGGACCGGGGAGCTGTTTTTT. Its protein is CASSQDPTSGRGTGELFF.

This clonotype was picked up a small number of times. The chain links TRBV27 to TRBJ2-7; the match to TRBD1 covers 8 bases. The CDR3 is made up of 16 amino acids. The germline V gene has CDR1 MNHEY and CDR2 SMNVEV (reference sequence). Trimming at V came to 4 bases and at J to 4 bases, leaving 12 bases not matched to a gene. The CDR3 reads CASSSTMGDRWYEQYF. The CDR3, as DNA: TGTGCCAGCAGTTCCACAATGGGGGACAGGTGGTACGAGCAGTACTTC.

This chain links TRBV28 with TRBJ2-7, with TRBD2 as a possible D gene (6 bases). V shed 4 bases and J shed 4 bases, with 17 bases lying between them. CDR1 and CDR2 from the germline V gene are MDHEN and SYDVKM. The CDR3 contains 15 residues. CDR3 bases: TGTGCCAGCAGTTCCCCCATCAGCGGGTCTTACGAGCAGTACTTC. This sequence encodes CASSSPISGSYEQYF.

This clonotype was seen repeatedly, ten times or more. This rearrangement joins TRBV12-3 or TRBV12-4 to TRBJ1-5; tentative D call: TRBD1 (6 bases). This CDR3 has 15 residues. Trimming stripped 5 bases from V and 5 bases from J, with 16 bases between. The CDR3: CASSPQGSRDQPQHF. CDR3 DNA: TGTGCCAGCAGTCCACAGGGATCACGAGATCAGCCCCAGCATTTT.

This sequence joins TRBV5-5 and TRBJ2-7, with D perhaps matching TRBD1 (5 bases). This CDR3 comprises 16 residues. The germline V gene encodes CDR1 SGHKS and CDR2 YYEKEE (reference sequence). Trimming cost V 4 bases and J 2 bases, with 19 bases left between them. CDR3 bases: TGTGCCAGCAGCCCCCAGACAGAGTATGTCCCCTACGAGCAGTACGTC. This codes for CASSPQTEYVPYEQYV.

The chain employs TRBV2 and TRBJ2-7; D not certain. CDR1 is SNHLY and CDR2 is FYNNEI in the germline V gene. V lost 3 bases and J 2 bases, leaving 8 bases between the germline ends. This CDR3 has 13 residues. The CDR3, as DNA: TGTGCCAGCAGTGAGGGTCTCGCCTACGAGCAGTACTTC. Encoded protein: CASSEGLAYEQYF. The whole variable domain, remainder taken from reference TRBV2 and TRBJ2-7, is EPEVTQTPSHQVTQMGQEVILRCVPISNHLYFYWYRQILGQKVEFLVSFYNNEISEKSEIFDDQFSVERPDGSNFTLKIRSTKLEDSAMYFCASSEGLAYEQYFGPGTRLTVT.

The J gene is TRBJ1-4, the V gene TRBV9; D is perhaps TRBD1 (5 bases). This CDR3 has 15 amino acids. Looked up from germline, CDR1 is SGDLS and CDR2 is YYNGEE. Trimming removed 0 bases at V and 0 bases at J, with 6 bases between. The CDR3 DNA reads as TGTGCCAGCAGCGTAGGGGGGACAACTAATGAAAAACTGTTTTTT. This codes for CASSVGGTTNEKLFF.

This clonotype was observed a handful of times. The genes are TRBV7-9 and TRBJ1-1, with D hard to call. Germline assignment: CDR1 SEHNR and CDR2 FQNEAQ (reference sequence). This CDR3 has 12 amino acids. Trimming removed 5 bases from V and 1 base from J, with 5 bases in between. CDR3: CASSRKNTEAFF. The CDR3 bases are TGTGCCAGCAGCCGCAAGAACACTGAAGCTTTCTTT.

This clonotype was seen many times. V usage is TRBV5-1 and J usage is TRBJ2-7; perhaps TRBD1 as D (6 bases). Trimming left V 4 bases short and J 2 bases short, with 10 bases between. This CDR3 is built from 13 residues. Germline values: CDR1 SGHRS, CDR2 YFSETQ. CDR3 DNA: TGCGCCAGCAGCCGTGGACAGACCTACGAGCAGTACTTC. This sequence encodes CASSRGQTYEQYF.

The CDR3, as DNA: TGTGCCAGCAGCGAGGGTAATTCACCCCTCCACTTT. It is translated as CASSEGNSPLHF. The chain recombines TRBV9 with TRBJ1-6; D remains unclear. The germline gives CDR1 SGDLS, CDR2 YYNGEE. The CDR3 covers 12 residues. Trimming cost V 3 bases and J 6 bases, with 4 bases left between them.

CDR3 sequence (DNA): TGTGCCACATCTGGACAGGGGGGCGTCTGGAACACTGAAGCTTTCTTT. Encoded protein: CATSGQGGVWNTEAFF. The J gene is TRBJ1-1, the V gene TRBV11-2; 10 bases are shared with TRBD1. Germline V CDR1 and CDR2: SGHAT, FQNNGV. With V trimmed by 10 bases and J by 1 base, 12 bases remained unmatched. The CDR3 sequence is 16 residues long.

The V call is TRBV6-2 or TRBV6-3, the J call TRBJ2-5, with 13 bases matching TRBD2. This CDR3 has 19 residues. With V trimmed by 2 bases and J by 1 base, 10 bases remained unmatched. CDR1 is MNHEY, CDR2 SVGEGT, per germline. DNA for the CDR3: TGTGCCAGCAGTTACCCGGGACTAGCGGGATTTAGGTCCCAAGAGACCCAGTACTTC. Amino acid sequence: CASSYPGLAGFRSQETQYF.

This clonotype has just a few counts. The V call is TRBV6-1, the J call TRBJ1-1; perhaps TRBD1 as D (5 bases). This CDR3 is built from 16 residues. V gave up 6 bases and J gave up 4 bases, with 21 bases separating them. Germline V gene sequence: CDR1 MNHNS, CDR2 SASEGT. The CDR3: CASSPLTEIFRTEAFF. The DNA for the CDR3 is TGTGCCAGCAGCCCCCTGACAGAGATTTTCCGCACTGAAGCTTTCTTT.

This clonotype was recorded a few times. V and J are TRBV21-1 and TRBJ2-6; the table's D gene call, TRBD1, was not cross checked with the DNA. TRBV21-1 is a recognized pseudogene. This CDR3 is built from 18 residues. The CDR3 coding sequence is TGTGCCAGCAGCAAACCGGGACAGCCAAGCTCTGGGGCCAACGTCCTGACTTTC. Encoded protein: CASSKPGQPSSGANVLTF.

At least ten counts were recorded for this clonotype. The V gene is TRBV4-1, the J gene TRBJ2-4; D not resolved. The germline gives CDR1 MGHRA, CDR2 YSYEKL. V was cut by 4 bases and J by 4 bases, with 11 bases left in between. The CDR3 loop spans 14 amino acids. CDR3 residues: CASSRPFTKNIQYF. CDR3 sequence (DNA): TGCGCCAGCAGCCGTCCGTTTACGAAAAACATTCAGTACTTC.

CDR3 nucleotide sequence: TGTGCCATCAGTGTGGATAGCGGGGCCTCCTACGAGCAGTACGTC. This translates into CAISVDSGASYEQYV. This rearrangement joins TRBV10-3 to TRBJ2-7; 8 bases agree with TRBD2. The CDR3 has 15 amino acids. V lost 4 bases and J lost 0; bases outside the gene matches: 5. CDR1 and CDR2 from the germline V gene are ENHRY and SYGVKD.

The chain couples TRBV21-1 to TRBJ2-3; the D call TRBD1 from the table was never checked on the DNA. TRBV21-1 corresponds to a pseudogene. CDR3 length equals 17 residues. Written as DNA, the CDR3 is TGTGCCAGCAGACAGAAGCGACAGGGTTCTAGCACAGATACGCAGTATTTT. Translating it yields CASRQKRQGSSTDTQYF.

This clonotype was picked up many times. The chain has TRBV6-4 and TRBJ1-1, with no clear D. Germline CDR1 is MRHNA and CDR2 is SNTAGT. V lost 6 bases and J lost 6, with 14 bases in between. The CDR3 is 13 amino acids. The CDR3: CASSETPNSEAFF. Here the CDR3 DNA reads TGTGCCAGCAGCGAGACACCCAACTCTGAAGCTTTCTTT.

V usage is TRBV4-1 and J usage is TRBJ2-7; D call uncertain. V was cut by 0 bases and J by 2 bases, with 11 bases left in between. The CDR3 covers 15 residues. Germline V gene data show CDR1 as MGHRA and CDR2 as YSYEKL. This CDR3 is CASSQESAATYEQYF. CDR3 nucleotides: TGCGCCAGCAGCCAAGAAAGTGCTGCCACCTACGAGCAGTACTTC.